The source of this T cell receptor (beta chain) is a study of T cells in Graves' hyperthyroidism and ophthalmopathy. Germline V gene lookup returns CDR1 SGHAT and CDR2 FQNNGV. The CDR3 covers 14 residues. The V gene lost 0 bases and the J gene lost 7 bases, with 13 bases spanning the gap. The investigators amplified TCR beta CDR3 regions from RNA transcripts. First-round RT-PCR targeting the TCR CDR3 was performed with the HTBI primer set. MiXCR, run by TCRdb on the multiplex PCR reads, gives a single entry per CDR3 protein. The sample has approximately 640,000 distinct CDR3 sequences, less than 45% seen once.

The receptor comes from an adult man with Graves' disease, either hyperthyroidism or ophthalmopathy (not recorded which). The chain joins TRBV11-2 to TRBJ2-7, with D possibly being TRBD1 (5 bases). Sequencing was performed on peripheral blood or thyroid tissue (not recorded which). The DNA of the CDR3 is TGTGCCAGCAGCTTAGAAAGGGGTTTAATGGAGCAGTACTTC. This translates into CASSLERGLMEQYF.